The 9 T cell receptor beta chains below come from one sample, sequenced in a study of T cells in Graves' hyperthyroidism and ophthalmopathy. Regions amplified from RNA transcripts were the TCR beta CDR3 regions. The HTBI set primed first-round TCR CDR3 RT-PCR. In TCRdb, the multiplex PCR reads were re-called with MiXCR into one record per CDR3 protein. The sample shows about 480,000 distinct CDR3 sequences, approximately 15% of them seen only once. Material for sequencing was blood. These receptors came from a woman between 18 and 29 years old with Graves' hyperthyroidism.

This clonotype was recorded many times. The chain has TRBV18 and TRBJ1-1, with D unclear. The CDR3 sequence is 14 residues long. Per germline, CDR1 KGHSH and CDR2 LQKENI. The V end lost 1 base, the J end lost 4 bases, and 10 bases lay between the germline ends. For the CDR3, the DNA is TGTGCCAGCTCACCACAAGAAAAGTTCACTGAAGCTTTCTTT. It translates to CASSPQEKFTEAFF.

This chain links TRBV12-3 or TRBV12-4 with TRBJ2-3; 7 positions agree with TRBD2. This CDR3 comprises 14 residues. J was trimmed by 6 bases and V by 5 bases; bases with no gene match: 8. CDR3 in DNA: TGTGCCAGCAGTAAGGGACTACTCTCCGATACGCAGTATTTT. This encodes CASSKGLLSDTQYF.

This clonotype was observed many times. The rearrangement links TRBV30 to TRBJ2-5, with D possibly matching TRBD1 (6 bases). Germline CDR1 is GTSNPN and CDR2 is SVGIG (reference sequence). CDR3 length equals 14 residues. V lost 2 bases, J lost 6 bases, and 16 bases lay in between. The CDR3 coding sequence is TGTGCCTGGAGTTTCACAGGGCGAGGGAAGACCCAGTACTTC. Translating it yields CAWSFTGRGKTQYF.

This clonotype came up once. The chain has TRBV4-1 and TRBJ2-7; maybe TRBD2 (5 bases). Deletions cut 4 bases from V and 2 bases from J, with 9 bases between. The CDR3 contains 13 residues. The germline V gene encodes CDR1 MGHRA and CDR2 YSYEKL. This CDR3 is CASSLGLAYEQYV. In DNA, the CDR3 is TGCGCCAGCAGCCTCGGACTTGCCTACGAGCAGTACGTC.

This clonotype was counted many times. The V call is TRBV7-3, the J call TRBJ2-1, with 11 bases that match TRBD2. The CDR3 covers 15 residues. Germline V lookup: CDR1 SGHTA, CDR2 FQGTGA. V lost 5 bases to trimming and J lost 9 bases; unmatched junction nucleotides: 9. The CDR3 region has the DNA TGTGCCAGCAGCACGGGACTAGCGGTGTTGGGTGAGCAGTTCTTC. It is translated as CASSTGLAVLGEQFF.

The sample holds many counts of this clonotype. This rearrangement joins TRBV3-1 to TRBJ2-7; TRBD2 matches 8 bases. The germline gives CDR1 LGHDT, CDR2 YNNKEL (reference sequence). This CDR3 has 14 residues. Trimming cost V 4 bases and J 4 bases; bases outside gene matches: 6. CDR3 amino acids: CASSPGGKQYEQYV. CDR3 bases: TGTGCCAGCAGCCCGGGGGGGAAGCAGTACGAGCAGTACGTC.

This clonotype was recorded many times. This sequence joins TRBV14 and TRBJ1-1; no clear D. Germline CDR1 is SGHDN and CDR2 is FVKESK. The CDR3 has 15 residues. Trimming stripped 0 bases from V and 8 bases from J, with 16 bases between. CDR3 loop: CASSQDLLLIGEAFF. The CDR3 DNA is TGTGCCAGCAGCCAAGATTTATTGTTGATAGGGGAAGCTTTCTTT.

The sample holds many counts of this clonotype. The chain joins TRBV29-1 to TRBJ2-7; the D is unclear. V lost 0 bases and J 3 bases, leaving 12 bases between the germline ends. Germline loops: CDR1 SQVTM, CDR2 ANQGSEA. The CDR3 extends over 14 amino acids. CDR3 in amino acids: CSVEDQEKDYEQYF. The CDR3 DNA reads TGCAGCGTTGAAGACCAGGAGAAGGACTACGAGCAGTACTTC.

This clonotype occurred many times. The chain joins TRBV27 to TRBJ1-2, with 7 bases aligning to TRBD1. Germline V gene data show CDR1 as MNHEY and CDR2 as SMNVEV (reference sequence). The CDR3 totals 14 residues. V lost 5 bases, J lost 7 bases, and 10 bases stayed unmatched. Here the CDR3 reads CASSTRQGSRGYTF. The CDR3 nucleotides are TGTGCCAGCAGTACCAGACAGGGATCCCGTGGCTACACCTTC.